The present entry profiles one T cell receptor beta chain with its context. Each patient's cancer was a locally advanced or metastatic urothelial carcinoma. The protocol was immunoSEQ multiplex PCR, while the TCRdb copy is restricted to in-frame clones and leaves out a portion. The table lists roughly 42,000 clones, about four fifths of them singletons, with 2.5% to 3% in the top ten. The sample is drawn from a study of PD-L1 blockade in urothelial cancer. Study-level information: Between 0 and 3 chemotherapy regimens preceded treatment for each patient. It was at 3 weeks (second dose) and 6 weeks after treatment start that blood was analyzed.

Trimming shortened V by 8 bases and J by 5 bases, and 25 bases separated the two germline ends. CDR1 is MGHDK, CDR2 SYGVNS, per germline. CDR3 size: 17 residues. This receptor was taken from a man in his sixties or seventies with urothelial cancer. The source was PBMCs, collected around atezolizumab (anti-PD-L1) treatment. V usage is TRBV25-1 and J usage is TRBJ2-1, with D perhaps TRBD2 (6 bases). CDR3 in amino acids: CASLPPPGARFHNEQFF. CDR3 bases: TGTGCCAGCTTACCCCCCCCGGGAGCTAGATTCCACAATGAGCAGTTCTTC.